A selection of T cell receptor beta chains follows, all from one sample in a study of cytomegalovirus exposure and HLA in healthy donors. Libraries were prepared by immunoSEQ multiplex PCR; TCRdb keeps only in-frame clonotypes and omits some of them. The table includes over 130,000 clones, about 60% detected once. The specimen was PBMCs. All receptors come from a woman aged 55-69 years in good health and CMV-seropositive. CDR3s leave out the opening cysteine and the closing phenylalanine or tryptophan.

j_gene	v_gene	CDR3aa
TRBJ1-1	TRBV2	ASRPGVNTEAF
TRBJ2-3	TRBV6-5	ASSTSYLGTQY
TRBJ2-3	TRBV18	ASSPGTSGATDTQY
TRBJ2-7	TRBV7-8	ASSPVDSRWY
TRBJ2-3	TRBV30	AWSGGASTDTQY
TRBJ1-2	TRBV12-5	ASRIWDRGPANYGYT
TRBJ1-2	TRBV6-5	ASSYTRLQGYT
TRBJ2-2	TRBV27	ASSLSGLAGGANTGELF
TRBJ1-1	TRBV19	ASSVVAGGTEAF
TRBJ1-2	TRBV4-1	ASSQDNFYGYT
TRBJ1-1	TRBV7-3	ASSLKGDTEAF
TRBJ2-7	TRBV18	ASSPPGNEQY
TRBJ1-1	TRBV5-1	ASSTGNMNTEAF
TRBJ2-1	TRBV7-9	ASSLVGLSGEQF
TRBJ2-7	TRBV4-3	ASSQDRQGVYEQY
TRBJ2-3	TRBV6-5	ASRLLAASTDTQY
TRBJ2-7	TRBV28	ASSSLSGGGYEQY
TRBJ1-3	TRBV18	ASSLGQGGGNTIY
TRBJ2-7	TRBV7-2	ASSLEVSAYEQY
TRBJ2-1	TRBV7-9	ASSYRGRVYNEQF
TRBJ2-7	TRBV2	ASSGGQSSYEQY
TRBJ1-1	TRBV7-9	ASSPPPGQGEGTEAF
TRBJ1-5	TRBV28	ASKLGDKLQPQH
TRBJ1-1	TRBV29-1	SANRGTEAF
TRBJ1-1	TRBV10-3	AISEGLRNTEAF
TRBJ2-7	TRBV28	ASSLLAQLYEQY
TRBJ2-7	TRBV4-3	ASSQDRGTGDEQY
TRBJ2-1	TRBV28	ASRLAETEQF
TRBJ2-2	TRBV7-9	ASSVRGNAAGELF
TRBJ2-3	TRBV7-9	ASSLAPTTDTQY
TRBJ2-1	TRBV2	ASSELASGSLDEQF
TRBJ2-2	TRBV10-1	ASSEEGPPGELF
TRBJ2-1	TRBV13	ASSYQLAGVVSEQF
TRBJ2-1	TRBV9	ASSVAGTGGYNEQF
TRBJ1-1	TRBV7-9	ASSPGGTEAF
TRBJ2-5	TRBV2	ASSEGGGETQY
TRBJ2-7	TRBV5-5	ASSKAGVQSYEQY
TRBJ1-1	TRBV5-1	ASSYGLLMNTEAF
TRBJ2-5	TRBV4-3	ASSQVGTGEETQY
TRBJ2-7	TRBV5-8	ASSAGGREGYEQY
TRBJ2-3	TRBV29-1	SVEQGAVTDTQY
TRBJ2-7	TRBV2	ASSDFVAGGGYEQY
TRBJ1-1	TRBV5-1	ASSLEGAEAF
TRBJ2-7	TRBV27	ASSRLAGGRANEQY
TRBJ2-1	TRBV7-9	ASSFIGGADEQF
TRBJ2-1	TRBV6-1	ASSEGGGRNYNEQF
TRBJ2-5	TRBV2	ASSEFEETQY
TRBJ2-3	TRBV6-6	ASQREGTDTQY
TRBJ2-5	TRBV6-5	ASSQGRGETQY
TRBJ1-2	TRBV30	AFAGTGVYNYGYT
TRBJ2-5	TRBV7-2	ASETGNRETQY
TRBJ2-6	TRBV5-6	ASSPISGANVLT
TRBJ1-2	TRBV7-9	ASSLVAGVYGYT
TRBJ2-5	TRBV7-7	ASRKGVKETQY
TRBJ2-7	TRBV5-1	ASSLTSGSIPYEQY